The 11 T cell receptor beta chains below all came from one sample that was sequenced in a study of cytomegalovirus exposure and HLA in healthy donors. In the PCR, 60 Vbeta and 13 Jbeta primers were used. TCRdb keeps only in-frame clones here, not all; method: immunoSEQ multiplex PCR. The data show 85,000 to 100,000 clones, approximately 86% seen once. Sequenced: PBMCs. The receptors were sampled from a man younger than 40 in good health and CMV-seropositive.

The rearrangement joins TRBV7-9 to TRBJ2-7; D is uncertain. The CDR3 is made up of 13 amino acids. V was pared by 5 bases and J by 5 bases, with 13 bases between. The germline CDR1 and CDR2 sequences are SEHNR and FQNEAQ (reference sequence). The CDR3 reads CASSLEYRDEQYF. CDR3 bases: TGTGCCAGCAGCCTAGAATACCGGGACGAGCAGTACTTC.

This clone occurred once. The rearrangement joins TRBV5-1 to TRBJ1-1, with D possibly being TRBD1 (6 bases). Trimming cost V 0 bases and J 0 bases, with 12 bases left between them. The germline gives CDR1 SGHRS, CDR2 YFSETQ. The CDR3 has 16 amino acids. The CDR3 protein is CASSLVPGALNTEAFF. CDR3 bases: TGCGCCAGCAGCTTGGTCCCAGGGGCTCTGAACACTGAAGCTTTCTTT. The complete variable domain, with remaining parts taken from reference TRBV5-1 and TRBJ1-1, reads KAGVTQTPRYLIKTRGQQVTLSCSPISGHRSVSWYQQTPGQGLQFLFEYFSETQRNKGNFPGRFSGRQFSNSRSEMNVSTLELGDSALYLCASSLVPGALNTEAFFGQGTRLTVV.

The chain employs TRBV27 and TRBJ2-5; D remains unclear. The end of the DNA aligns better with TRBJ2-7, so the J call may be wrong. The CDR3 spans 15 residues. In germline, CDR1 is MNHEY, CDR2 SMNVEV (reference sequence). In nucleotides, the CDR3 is TGTGCCAGCAGTTTATCGGATCCCCAGGCCTACGAGCAGTACTTC. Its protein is CASSLSDPQAYEQYF.

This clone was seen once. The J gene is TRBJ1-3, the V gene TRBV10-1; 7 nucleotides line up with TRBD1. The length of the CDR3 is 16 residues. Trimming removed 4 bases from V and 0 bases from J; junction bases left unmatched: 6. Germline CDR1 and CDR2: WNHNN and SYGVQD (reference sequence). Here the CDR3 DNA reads TGCGCCAGCAGTGGACAGGGACCTCACTCTGGAAACACCATATATTTT. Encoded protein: CASSGQGPHSGNTIYF.

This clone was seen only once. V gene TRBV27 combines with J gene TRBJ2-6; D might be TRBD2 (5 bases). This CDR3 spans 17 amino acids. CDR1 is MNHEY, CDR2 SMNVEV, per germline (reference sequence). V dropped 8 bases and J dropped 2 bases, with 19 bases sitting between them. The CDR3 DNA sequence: TGTGCCAGCCAAGCCTACAGCGGTTTGGCTGGGGCCAACGTCCTGACTTTC. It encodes CASQAYSGLAGANVLTF. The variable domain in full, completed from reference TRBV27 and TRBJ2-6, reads EAQVTQNPRYLITVTGKKLTVTCSQNMNHEYMSWYRQDPGLGLRQIYYSMNVEVTDKGDVPEGYKVSRKEKRNFPLILESPSPNQTSLYFCASQAYSGLAGANVLTFGAGSRLTVL.

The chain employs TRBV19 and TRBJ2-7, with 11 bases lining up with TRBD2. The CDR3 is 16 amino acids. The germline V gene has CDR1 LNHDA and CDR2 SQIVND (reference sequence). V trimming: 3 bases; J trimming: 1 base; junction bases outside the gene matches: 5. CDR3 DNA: TGTGCCAGTAGTATCGCCTTAGCGGGAGGGTCCTACGAGCAGTACTTC. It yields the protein CASSIALAGGSYEQYF.

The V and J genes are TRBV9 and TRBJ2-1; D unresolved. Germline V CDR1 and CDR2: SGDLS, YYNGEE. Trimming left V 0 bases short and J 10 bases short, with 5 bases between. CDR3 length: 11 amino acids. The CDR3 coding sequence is TGTGCCAGCAGCGTAGCAGCGGAGCAGTTCTTC. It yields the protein CASSVAAEQFF.

CDR3 nucleotides: TGTGCCAGCTCACCAATGCCCCTAGCGGTTACGAACACCGGGGAGCTGTTTTTT. This gives the protein CASSPMPLAVTNTGELFF. This chain links TRBV18 with TRBJ2-2; the match to TRBD2 covers 7 bases. V lost 2 bases and J lost 0; bases outside the gene matches: 9. There are 18 residues in the CDR3. The V gene's germline CDR1 is KGHSH and CDR2 LQKENI.

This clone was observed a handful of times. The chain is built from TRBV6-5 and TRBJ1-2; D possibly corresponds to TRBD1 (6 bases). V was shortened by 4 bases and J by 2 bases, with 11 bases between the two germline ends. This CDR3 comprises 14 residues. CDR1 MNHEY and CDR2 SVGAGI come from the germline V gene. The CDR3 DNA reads TGTGCCAGCAGTTCCAGGACAGACAACTATGGCTACACCTTC. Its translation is CASSSRTDNYGYTF.

This CDR3 is CASSLRLDLYNEQFF. CDR3 in DNA: TGTGCCAGCAGTTTGCGCCTAGATCTCTACAATGAGCAGTTCTTC. This rearrangement joins TRBV27 to TRBJ2-1, with D hard to call. Looked up from germline, CDR1 is MNHEY and CDR2 is SMNVEV (reference sequence). The CDR3 is 15 amino acids. V was clipped by 3 bases and J by 3 bases, with 12 bases between them.

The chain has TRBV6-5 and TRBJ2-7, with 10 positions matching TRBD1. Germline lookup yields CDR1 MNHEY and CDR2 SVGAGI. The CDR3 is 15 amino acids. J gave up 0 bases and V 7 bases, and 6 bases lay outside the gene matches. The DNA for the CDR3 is TGTGCCAGCAAAGACAGGGGGCGGAACTCCTACGAGCAGTACTTC. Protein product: CASKDRGRNSYEQYF.